These 27 T cell receptor beta chains originate from one sample sequenced in a study of T-cell memory formation after mild COVID-19. TCRdb recomputed calls from the 5' RACE reads with MiXCR, one row per CDR3 protein. This sample has roughly 300,000 distinct CDR3 sequences, with roughly 8.2% found just once. Sequencing used PBMCs or a T cell subset sorted from them (not recorded which). Receptors originate from a man between 18 and 35 years old who had mild COVID-19 (a few samples of this study predate the infection). Cell type and time point are not known.

The chain recombines TRBV3-1 with TRBJ2-5; D remains ambiguous. V was pared by 1 base and J by 5 bases, with 11 bases between. The V gene's germline CDR1 is LGHDT and CDR2 YNNKEL (reference sequence). CDR3 length equals 14 residues. The CDR3 DNA sequence: TGTGCCAGCAGCCAAGTCCTTGACGGGGAGACCCAGTACTTC. It yields the protein CASSQVLDGETQYF.

The table lists this clonotype with a few counts. The rearrangement uses TRBV7-2 and TRBJ2-7, with D perhaps matching TRBD1 (5 bases). Germline V gives CDR1 SGHTA, CDR2 FQGNSA. The CDR3 extends over 13 amino acids. The V and J ends lost 2 bases and 4 bases respectively, with 9 bases between them. This CDR3 reads CASSLQGTYEQYF. CDR3 nucleotides: TGTGCCAGCAGCTTACAGGGAACTTACGAGCAGTACTTC.

This clonotype was counted between two and nine times. This rearrangement joins TRBV5-1 to TRBJ1-2, with no clear D. Looked up from germline, CDR1 is SGHRS and CDR2 is YFSETQ. Trimming took 4 bases from V and 2 from J, leaving 15 bases between them. This CDR3 has 15 amino acids. CDR3 amino acids: CASSNGRSQNYGYTF. CDR3 DNA sequence: TGCGCCAGCAGCAACGGACGGAGCCAAAACTATGGCTACACCTTC.

This clonotype was observed a handful of times. The J gene is TRBJ2-1, the V gene TRBV5-1, with D hard to call. The ends were cut back, 4 bases at V and 4 bases at J, with 12 bases in the middle. Germline CDR1 and CDR2: SGHRS and YFSETQ. The CDR3 totals 14 residues. The chain's CDR3 is CASSLGVGYNEQFF. CDR3 sequence (DNA): TGCGCCAGCAGCCTTGGTGTGGGGTACAATGAGCAGTTCTTC.

This clonotype has at least ten counts. J is TRBJ1-4 and V is TRBV12-3 or TRBV12-4; D is undetermined. The CDR3 sequence is 13 residues long. Trimming cost V 7 bases and J 8 bases, with 14 bases left between them. The CDR3: CASTMLGAEKLFF. CDR3 sequence (DNA): TGTGCCAGCACAATGTTAGGTGCGGAAAAACTGTTTTTT.

V is TRBV5-1 and J is TRBJ2-5; D tentatively reads TRBD1 or TRBD2 (5 bases each). Trimming left V 5 bases short and J 3 bases short, with 17 bases between. The germline V gene has CDR1 SGHRS and CDR2 YFSETQ. The CDR3 totals 15 residues. The CDR3 DNA reads TGCGCCAGCAGGCCCGGGACCCCTCGCAAAGAGACCCAGTACTTC. Protein product: CASRPGTPRKETQYF.

This clonotype was recorded a few times. The chain carries TRBV7-9 and TRBJ2-7; unclear D gene. V dropped 1 base and J dropped 2 bases, with 12 bases sitting between them. The CDR3 is 15 residues long. Germline V gene lookup returns CDR1 SEHNR and CDR2 FQNEAQ (reference sequence). The CDR3 DNA reads TGTGCCAGCAGCTTAGGTGCCGGCAGACCCTACGAGCAGTACTTC. Translation gives CASSLGAGRPYEQYF.

The gene calls are TRBV5-1 and TRBJ2-5, with 10 positions matching TRBD2. The junction had 10 bases not matched to a gene; V was cut back by 6 bases and J by 2 bases. This CDR3 is 16 amino acids long. Germline loops: CDR1 SGHRS, CDR2 YFSETQ. The CDR3 nucleotides read TGCGCCAGCACTTTGGGATCTAGCGGGGGACAAGAGACCCAGTACTTC. Translated: CASTLGSSGGQETQYF.

This sequence joins TRBV4-1 and TRBJ1-5, with no clear D. Germline CDR1 reads MGHRA; CDR2 reads YSYEKL. Trimming stripped 5 bases from V and 3 bases from J, with 14 bases between. The CDR3 sequence is 15 residues long. CDR3 loop: CASSLSTRHNQPQHF. The CDR3 coding sequence is TGCGCCAGCAGCTTAAGCACGCGCCACAATCAGCCCCAGCATTTT.

This clonotype was counted many times. This chain joins TRBV4-1 and TRBJ1-1; D call uncertain. This CDR3 has 13 amino acids. Between the trimmed V and J ends, which lost 4 bases and 1 base, there was a span of 7 bases. CDR1 and CDR2 from the germline V gene are MGHRA and YSYEKL. DNA of the CDR3: TGCGCCAGCAGCCTCCTCTGGAACACTGAAGCTTTCTTT. Encoded protein: CASSLLWNTEAFF.

The V and J genes are TRBV10-3 and TRBJ1-1, with 9 bases lining up with TRBD1. The trim removed 3 bases at V and 3 bases at J, leaving 5 bases unmatched. This CDR3 contains 15 residues. Germline V gene sequence: CDR1 ENHRY, CDR2 SYGVKD. The CDR3 loop reads CAISEWDREDTEAFF. CDR3 coding DNA: TGTGCCATCAGTGAATGGGACAGGGAGGACACTGAAGCTTTCTTT.

This chain uses TRBV6-2 or TRBV6-3 with TRBJ1-5, with 7 bases aligning to TRBD1. CDR1 is MNHEY and CDR2 is SVGEGT in the germline V gene. The CDR3 totals 16 residues. V lost 2 bases to trimming and J lost 3 bases; unmatched junction nucleotides: 7. The CDR3 spells CASSYGQAPSNQPQHF. In nucleotides, the CDR3 is TGTGCCAGCAGTTACGGACAGGCACCCTCCAATCAGCCCCAGCATTTT.

The V gene is TRBV7-6, the J gene TRBJ2-5; 9 positions match TRBD2. CDR3 length equals 15 residues. V was pared by 1 base and J by 4 bases, with 4 bases of the junction left unmatched. CDR1 and CDR2 (germline): SGHVS, FNYEAQ. This CDR3 reads CASSLGLAGRETQYF. DNA of the CDR3: TGTGCCAGCAGCTTAGGCCTAGCGGGGCGAGAGACCCAGTACTTC.

The chain links TRBV7-8 to TRBJ2-1; 9 nucleotides match TRBD1. V lost 5 bases and J lost 4; bases outside the gene matches: 12. Germline V gene sequence: CDR1 SGHVS, CDR2 FQNEAQ. This CDR3 region has 17 residues. CDR3 residues: CASSAQPGQGKYNEQFF. CDR3 nucleotides: TGTGCCAGCAGCGCACAACCGGGACAGGGCAAATACAATGAGCAGTTCTTC.

This clonotype was observed a few times. V and J are TRBV7-8 and TRBJ1-6; D call uncertain. V was cut by 1 base and J by 4 bases, with 11 bases left in between. The CDR3 extends over 16 amino acids. Germline V CDR1 and CDR2: SGHVS, FQNEAQ. CDR3 region: CASSLEPSTYNSPLHF. CDR3 coding DNA: TGTGCCAGCAGCTTAGAGCCCTCCACGTATAATTCACCCCTCCACTTT.

J is TRBJ1-1 and V is TRBV7-8; no definite D call. Deletions cut 1 base from V and 4 bases from J, with 16 bases between. Looked up from germline, CDR1 is SGHVS and CDR2 is FQNEAQ. This CDR3 has 16 residues. CDR3 bases: TGTGCCAGCAGCTTAGTACGGGTTGCTGCCGGCACTGAAGCTTTCTTT. This gives the protein CASSLVRVAAGTEAFF.

V and J are TRBV11-1 and TRBJ1-1; D remains ambiguous. The ends were cut back, 5 bases at V and 2 bases at J, with 12 bases in the middle. Germline CDR1 SGHAT, CDR2 FQDESV (reference sequence). The CDR3 spans 14 residues. CDR3 residues: CASSITTGNTEAFF. The CDR3 bases are TGTGCCAGCAGCATAACGACTGGTAACACTGAAGCTTTCTTT.

Only a few counts were recorded for this clonotype. This chain uses TRBV24-1 with TRBJ2-5; maybe TRBD2 (5 bases). This CDR3 spans 14 amino acids. The V end lost 2 bases, the J end lost 2 bases, and 8 bases lay between the germline ends. Germline V gene lookup returns CDR1 KGHDR and CDR2 SFDVKD. The CDR3, as DNA: TGTGCCACCAGTGATTGGAGGCCTCAAGAGACCCAGTACTTC. It specifies CATSDWRPQETQYF.

This clonotype was picked up a small number of times. The chain links TRBV7-6 to TRBJ1-1; tentatively, D is TRBD1 (6 bases). Germline CDR1 SGHVS, CDR2 FNYEAQ. Trimming pared 5 bases from V and 5 bases from J, leaving 18 bases between. The CDR3 has 15 amino acids. The CDR3 DNA follows: TGTGCCAGCAGCCCCATAGGGGGGAGGGGAACTGAAGCTTTCTTT. Protein sequence: CASSPIGGRGTEAFF.

The J gene is TRBJ1-1, the V gene TRBV7-8, with D perhaps matching TRBD1 (6 bases). Looked up from germline, CDR1 is SGHVS and CDR2 is FQNEAQ. V was trimmed by 0 bases and J by 3 bases, leaving 11 bases between them. This CDR3 contains 15 residues. The chain's CDR3 is CASSLATGGHTEAFF. The DNA for the CDR3 is TGTGCCAGCAGCTTAGCGACCGGGGGCCACACTGAAGCTTTCTTT.

CDR3 sequence: CATSDNRRYSNQPQHF. The CDR3 DNA is TGTGCCACCAGTGATAATAGACGGTATAGCAATCAGCCCCAGCATTTT. This rearrangement joins TRBV24-1 to TRBJ1-5; D gene uncertain. Germline CDR1 and CDR2: KGHDR and SFDVKD. The V gene lost 3 bases and the J gene lost 0 bases, with 11 bases spanning the gap. This CDR3 is built from 16 residues.

The sample holds a few counts of this clonotype. The rearrangement joins TRBV7-9 to TRBJ2-1, with D unclear. There are 12 residues in the CDR3. The germline V gene encodes CDR1 SEHNR and CDR2 FQNEAQ (reference sequence). V gave up 5 bases and J gave up 3 bases, with 5 bases separating them. CDR3 sequence: CASSPHYNEQFF. The CDR3 DNA is TGTGCCAGCAGCCCCCACTACAATGAGCAGTTCTTC.

The chain carries TRBV9 and TRBJ1-3, with D uncertain. The CDR3 contains 15 residues. Trimming removed 0 bases at V and 4 bases at J, with 11 bases between. Per the germline V gene, CDR1 is SGDLS and CDR2 is YYNGEE. The CDR3 nucleotides read TGTGCCAGCAGCGTAGACGGAGTCTCCGGAAACACCATATATTTT. Translating it yields CASSVDGVSGNTIYF.

The CDR3 region has the DNA TGTGCCAGCAGCCTCAGGGCGGCGGCTAATGAAAAACTGTTTTTT. Translation: CASSLRAAANEKLFF. This sequence joins TRBV12-3 or TRBV12-4 and TRBJ1-4; D possibly corresponds to TRBD1 (5 bases). The CDR3 runs to 15 residues. Trimming shortened V by 6 bases and J by 3 bases, and 14 bases separated the two germline ends.

This clonotype came up a few times. This chain connects TRBV6-2 or TRBV6-3 to TRBJ1-2, with D hard to call. V was cut by 4 bases and J by 7 bases, with 7 bases left in between. Germline V CDR1 and CDR2: MNHEY, SVGEGT. The CDR3 is made up of 11 amino acids. CDR3 sequence reads: CASSFGAGYTF. Written as DNA, the CDR3 is TGTGCCAGCAGTTTCGGCGCTGGCTACACCTTC.

V and J are TRBV20-1 and TRBJ2-5; 9 bases map to TRBD2. Germline V gene data show CDR1 as DFQATT and CDR2 as SNEGSKA (reference sequence). With V trimmed by 2 bases and J by 2 bases, 6 bases remained unmatched. The CDR3 spans 15 residues. CDR3 sequence: CSARRSGGAQETQYF. CDR3 DNA: TGCAGTGCTAGACGTAGCGGGGGCGCACAAGAGACCCAGTACTTC.

This clonotype was seen more than once but under ten times. The chain combines TRBV6-5 with TRBJ2-5; a weak D match, TRBD1 (5 bases). V lost 0 bases, J lost 5 bases, and 13 bases lay in between. The V gene's germline CDR1 is MNHEY and CDR2 SVGAGI. This CDR3 has 15 residues. This CDR3 is CASSYSGRVGETQYF. DNA for the CDR3: TGTGCCAGCAGTTACTCGGGCAGGGTAGGGGAGACCCAGTACTTC.